The sequence of this TCR beta chain was determined in a study of early T cells in non-severe SARS-CoV-2 infection. Looking at the study overall: With bulk RNA from unsorted whole blood as input, sequencing yielded unpaired chains.

This clonotype was counted many times. Its antigen is undetermined. Study-wide points: Lookups in VDJdb leaned toward anti-spike CD8 responses and missed private and CD4 specificities.

Germline assignment: CDR1 MNHEY and CDR2 SVGAGI. V shed 2 bases and J shed 4 bases, with 11 bases lying between them. The CDR3 has 14 residues. Individual cDNA molecules were tagged with unique molecular identifiers. A single record per CDR3 protein comes from TCRdb applying MiXCR to the 5' RACE reads. The sample carries around 44,000 distinct CDR3 sequences, 5.5% to 7.5% recorded once. J is TRBJ1-1 and V is TRBV6-5; no clear D gene. Sequencing used whole blood, obtained at baseline. The clonotype originates from an adult who was a healthcare worker with PCR-confirmed SARS-CoV-2 infection or an uninfected control (not recorded which). The CDR3 sequence is CASSYEGLSTEAFF. The CDR3 DNA sequence: TGTGCCAGCAGTTACGAAGGTCTGAGCACTGAAGCTTTCTTT.